This T cell receptor beta chain derives from a study of blood T cell repertoires in COVID-19. Study-level background: COVID-19 samples, acute and convalescent, were from the United States, Italy and Spain. From T cells, B-cell-depleted T cells, or PBMCs came the material, which was cDNA or gDNA.

Those who participated ranged in age from roughly 18 to 100 years and resided in 20 to 30 US areas. In the authors' workflow: Reference gene primer amplification gave estimated nucleated cell counts. Repertoires were generated with immunoSEQ multiplex PCR, while TCRdb's copy carries only in-frame clones and drops some. V, J and clone size reflect that table, while D and trimming were determined from the DNA. The sample records 380,000 or so clones, roughly 90% being singletons. Germline V gene data show CDR1 as LGHDT and CDR2 as YNNKEL (reference sequence). The trim removed 1 base at V and 7 bases at J, leaving 4 bases unmatched. The CDR3 has 15 residues.

Sequenced: PBMCs or T cells enriched from blood (not recorded which). The rearrangement links TRBV3-1 (or the pseudogene TRBV3-2) to TRBJ2-1; 10 bases map to TRBD1. The source of this sequence is a woman under 40 with acute COVID-19. As DNA, the CDR3 is TGTGCCAGCAGCCAAGGACAGGGGGCGCTTAATGAGCAGTTCTTC. Its protein is CASSQGQGALNEQFF.